These T cell receptor beta chains were read from a single sample in a study of T cells in Graves' hyperthyroidism and ophthalmopathy. One entry per CDR3 protein, called by TCRdb with MiXCR from the multiplex PCR reads. The sample contains around 690,000 distinct CDR3 sequences, around a sixth of which appear only once. The sample consisted of blood. The receptors originated from a man aged 45-65 years with Graves' hyperthyroidism. Each CDR3 is given with its conserved first and last residue. The D gene is left open where the match is weak. Clone size is given for some rows only: seen once, a few or many times, or a class if the clone is expanded.

J gene	V gene	D gene	clone size	CDR3 DNA	CDR3 protein
TRBJ2-1	TRBV5-1	.	.	TGCGCCAGCACCTCTAGCACTCGCTCCTACAATGAGCAGTTCTTC	CASTSSTRSYNEQFF
TRBJ2-7	TRBV20-1	.	.	TGCAGTGTAGGCCCGGGGGACGCAGCCTACGAGCAGTACTTC	CSVGPGDAAYEQYF
TRBJ2-1	TRBV2	.	many	TGTGCCAGCCAGGCAGGCTCCTACAATGAGCAGTTCTTC	CASQAGSYNEQFF
TRBJ2-7	TRBV28	.	few	TGTGCCAGCAGTGGGGGGCCCTCTTTGGGGCAGTACTTC	CASSGGPSLGQYF
TRBJ2-7	TRBV20-1	TRBD2	many	TGCAGTGCTAGAGATTCTAGCGGGAGGGCCTCCTACGAGCAGTACTTC	CSARDSSGRASYEQYF
TRBJ1-5	TRBV12-3/TRBV12-4	TRBD1	many	TGTGCCAGCAGTAGAGGACAGGAAGATAGCAATCAGCCCCAGCATTTT	CASSRGQEDSNQPQHF
TRBJ1-5	TRBV12-3/TRBV12-4	.	many	TGTGCCAGCAGTTCCCTTACACTCAATCAGCCCCAGCATTTT	CASSSLTLNQPQHF
TRBJ1-1	TRBV12-3/TRBV12-4	.	.	TGTGCCAGCAGTGGCGCTGTGATCAGCACTGAAGCTTTCTTT	CASSGAVISTEAFF
TRBJ1-1	TRBV28	TRBD1	.	TGTGCCAGCAGCGGGCGGGACAGGGTCGCTGAAGCTTTCTTT	CASSGRDRVAEAFF
TRBJ2-1	TRBV11-3	.	few	TGTGCCAGCAGCAATCTAGGGGGTAATGAGCAGTTCTTC	CASSNLGGNEQFF
TRBJ2-7	TRBV20-1	.	many	TGCAGTGCTAGAGGGCAGGGTAGGAACGAGCAGTACTTC	CSARGQGRNEQYF
TRBJ2-6	TRBV24-1	.	.	TGTGCCACCAGTGATCTCCCTGTGACCTCTGGGGCCAACGTCCTGACTTTC	CATSDLPVTSGANVLTF
TRBJ1-1	TRBV3-1	.	.	TGTGCCAGCAGCCCCTACGGGGGGATCACTGAAGCTTTCTTT	CASSPYGGITEAFF
TRBJ2-1	TRBV6-1	.	few	TGTGCCAGCACTCTCTATGGACCCAGCTCCTACAATGAGCAGTTCTTC	CASTLYGPSSYNEQFF
TRBJ2-3	TRBV5-1	.	many	TGCGCCAGCAGCCGAGGACAGCGCACAGATACGCAGTATTTT	CASSRGQRTDTQYF
TRBJ2-7	TRBV2	.	many	TGTGCCAGCAGCGCGGACCGATGGGACGAGCAGTACTTC	CASSADRWDEQYF
TRBJ1-5	TRBV27	.	few	TGTGCCAGCAGTTACTATAGCCGGCCAGGGCAGCCCCAGCATTTT	CASSYYSRPGQPQHF
TRBJ1-1	TRBV2	TRBD1	many	TGTGCCAGCAGTGATCAGGGGGCGAACACTGAAGCTTTCTTT	CASSDQGANTEAFF
TRBJ1-1	TRBV6-1	.	many	TGTGCCAGCAGTACGGACAGACGCTGGACTGAAGCTTTCTTT	CASSTDRRWTEAFF
TRBJ1-1	TRBV19	.	many	TGTGCCAGTAGTATTTCAGGGGTCACTGAAGCTTTCTTT	CASSISGVTEAFF
TRBJ2-2	TRBV24-1	TRBD2	many	TGTGCCACCAGTGACCCAACTAGCGGCACGAACACCGGGGAGCTGTTTTTT	CATSDPTSGTNTGELFF
TRBJ2-5	TRBV20-1	.	many	TGCAGTGCTAGAGATCAGAGGGAGACCCAGTACTTC	CSARDQRETQYF
TRBJ1-6	TRBV6-1	.	.	TGTGCCAGCAGTCGAACGAGGGGGGGCAGCTCCTATAATTCACCCCTCCACTTT	CASSRTRGGSSYNSPLHF
TRBJ2-1	TRBV28	.	many	TGTGCCAGCAGTTTCCCTCAGGGCAGGGCAACGAACAATGAGCAGTTCTTC	CASSFPQGRATNNEQFF
TRBJ2-3	TRBV25-1	.	few	TGTGCCAGCAGTTACGGGGTAAATACGCAGTATTTT	CASSYGVNTQYF
TRBJ1-5	TRBV7-8	TRBD1	many	TGTGCCAGCAGTTCCGGGAGGGGGCGAGGGTTTAGCAATCAGCCCCAGCATTTT	CASSSGRGRGFSNQPQHF
TRBJ1-1	TRBV6-1	.	.	TGTGCCAGCAGCAACAGGGAAAGGAACACTGAAGCTTTCTTT	CASSNRERNTEAFF
TRBJ2-3	TRBV7-9	TRBD2	few	TGTGCCAGCAGCTCCGGACTAGCGGGAGGAAAATTTTATTCTAGCACAGATACGCAGTATTTT	CASSSGLAGGKFYSSTDTQYF
TRBJ2-3	TRBV30	.	.	TGTGCCTGGAGTGTAGGCGGGTTCAGGCAAACAGATACGCAGTATTTT	CAWSVGGFRQTDTQYF
TRBJ2-7	TRBV5-1	.	.	TGCGCCAGCAGCTTGGTTGCCGTCCCCACTGGGGAGCAGTACTTC	CASSLVAVPTGEQYF
TRBJ2-1	TRBV14	TRBD1	few	TGTGCCAGCAGCCAATACGGACAGGGGGCAGGGAGTGAGCAGTTCTTC	CASSQYGQGAGSEQFF
TRBJ2-5	TRBV5-6	.	.	TGTGCCAGCAGCTACCTAGGCAGCCCACAAGAGACCCAGTACTTC	CASSYLGSPQETQYF
TRBJ2-3	TRBV7-6	.	many	TGTGCCAGCAGCGCCGACAGTGGTAGCACAGATACGCAGTATTTT	CASSADSGSTDTQYF
TRBJ2-7	TRBV24-1	.	many	TGTGCCACCAGTGACTCTAGCGAGCCCTCCTACGAGCAGTACTTC	CATSDSSEPSYEQYF
TRBJ1-2	TRBV3-1	TRBD1	few	TGTGCCAGCAGCCCAACCGGGACAGGGGGAGAGGGCTACACCTTC	CASSPTGTGGEGYTF
TRBJ2-7	TRBV18	TRBD2	few	TGTGCCAGCTCAGCGGGAGAGGCCTACGAGCAGTACTTC	CASSAGEAYEQYF
TRBJ2-2	TRBV12-3/TRBV12-4	.	many	TGTGCCAGCAGGGACGTGGGCGGGGAGCTGTTTTTT	CASRDVGGELFF
TRBJ2-5	TRBV9	.	.	TGTGCCAGCAGCGTAGATTCGGGCAGGGTACAAGAGACCCAGTACTTC	CASSVDSGRVQETQYF
TRBJ2-1	TRBV15	TRBD2	many	TGTGCCACCAGCGTAGCGGGAGGGCCGAATGAGCAGTTCTTC	CATSVAGGPNEQFF
TRBJ2-7	TRBV6-1	TRBD1	many	TGTGCCAGCAGTGGAAGGGACAGGATCTCCTACGAGCAGTACTTC	CASSGRDRISYEQYF
TRBJ2-4	TRBV7-6	.	many	TGTGCCAGCAGCTTAGAGGCGGAACTGGACATTCAGTACTTC	CASSLEAELDIQYF
TRBJ2-7	TRBV9	.	few	TGTGCCAGCAGCCCAGTCGGCAGCTCCTACGAGCAGTACTTC	CASSPVGSSYEQYF
TRBJ2-2	TRBV15	TRBD1	.	TGTGCCACCAGCGAACCCGGGACAGGGCCCGGGGAGCTGTTTTTT	CATSEPGTGPGELFF
TRBJ1-3	TRBV6-1	.	many	TGTGCCAGCAGTGAACCCAGGGGTACTGGAAACACCATATATTTT	CASSEPRGTGNTIYF
TRBJ2-7	TRBV30	TRBD1	many	TGTGCCTGGACATGGAGACAGGGACACGACGAGCAGTACTTC	CAWTWRQGHDEQYF
TRBJ2-7	TRBV13	.	.	TGTGCCAGCAGCTTTTTCGGGTGGGGATCAAGCTCCTACGAGCAGTACTTC	CASSFFGWGSSSYEQYF
TRBJ2-2	TRBV29-1	.	.	TGCAGCGTAAGGGGGGAAAGGTTAAACACCGGGGAGCTGTTTTTT	CSVRGERLNTGELFF
TRBJ1-1	TRBV5-6	.	few	TGTGCCAGCAGCTTTTTGCCACCGAACACTGAAGCTTTCTTT	CASSFLPPNTEAFF